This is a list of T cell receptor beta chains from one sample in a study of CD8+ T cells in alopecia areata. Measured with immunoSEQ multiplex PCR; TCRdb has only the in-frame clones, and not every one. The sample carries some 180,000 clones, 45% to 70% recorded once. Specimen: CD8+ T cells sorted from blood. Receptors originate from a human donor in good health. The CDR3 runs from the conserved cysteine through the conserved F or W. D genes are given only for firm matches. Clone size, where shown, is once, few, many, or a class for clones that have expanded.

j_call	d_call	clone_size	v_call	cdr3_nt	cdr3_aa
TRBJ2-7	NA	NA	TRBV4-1	TGCGCCAGCAGCCAAAAGACCGGGACATACGAGCAGTACTTC	CASSQKTGTYEQYF
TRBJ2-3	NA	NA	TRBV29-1	TGCAGCGTTGAAGAACTAGGGGGGGCAGATACGCAGTATTTT	CSVEELGGADTQYF
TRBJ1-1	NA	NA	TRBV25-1	TGTGCCAGCGGGACGGGGAACACTGAAGCTTTCTTT	CASGTGNTEAFF
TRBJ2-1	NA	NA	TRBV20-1	TGCAGTGCTAGAGATGGACGGGAGCAGTTCTTC	CSARDGREQFF
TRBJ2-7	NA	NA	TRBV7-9	TGTGCCAGCAGGTCTGGGACTGGGGCATCGGAGCAGTACTTC	CASRSGTGASEQYF
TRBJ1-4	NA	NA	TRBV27	TGTGCCAGCAGTCCGAAAGGCGGCAAGAATGAAAAACTGTTTTTT	CASSPKGGKNEKLFF
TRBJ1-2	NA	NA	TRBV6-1	TGTGCCAGCAGTGAACCGCCAGGGAGGTATGGCTACACCTTC	CASSEPPGRYGYTF
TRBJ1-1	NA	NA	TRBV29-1	TGCAGCGTTGAAATGGGGGGCCTGAACACTGAAGCTTTCTTT	CSVEMGGLNTEAFF
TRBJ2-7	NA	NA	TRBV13	TGTGCCACCTCGGCGCGGGGCGTGTACGAGCAGTACTTC	CATSARGVYEQYF
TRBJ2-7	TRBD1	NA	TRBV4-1	TGCGCCAGCAGCCCCCAGGGACAGGGGGTAGTTTACGAGCAGTACTTC	CASSPQGQGVVYEQYF
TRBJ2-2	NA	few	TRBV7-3	TGTGCCGGGGGCGACAGGGAGGACACCGGGGAGCTGTTTTTT	CAGGDREDTGELFF
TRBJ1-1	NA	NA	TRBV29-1	TGCAGCGTTGAACTGACAAGCATAAACACTGAAGCTTTCTTT	CSVELTSINTEAFF
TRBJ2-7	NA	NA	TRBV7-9	TGTGCCAGCAGCTTAGCGGGGTGGAGCTCCTACGAGCAGTACTTC	CASSLAGWSSYEQYF
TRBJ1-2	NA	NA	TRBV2	TGTGCCAGCAGTGTTTTAAGGGAGGGGTATGGCTACACCTTC	CASSVLREGYGYTF
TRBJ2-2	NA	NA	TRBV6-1	TGTGCCAGCAGTGAAGGACTAGACACCGGGGAGCTGTTTTTT	CASSEGLDTGELFF
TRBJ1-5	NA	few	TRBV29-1	TGCAGCGTTCGCGGGGAGGGGAGCAATCAGCCCCAGCATTTT	CSVRGEGSNQPQHF
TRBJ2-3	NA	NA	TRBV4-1	TGCGCCAGCAGCCAAGAAGGGACACTCGAGTTCACAGATACGCAGTATTTT	CASSQEGTLEFTDTQYF
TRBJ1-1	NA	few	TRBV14	TGTGCCAGCAGCCACAGCGGGTGGGATGAAGCTTTCTTT	CASSHSGWDEAFF
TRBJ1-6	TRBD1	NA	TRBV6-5	TGTGCCAGCAGTTACCGGGACAGGGAAAATTCACCCCTCCACTTT	CASSYRDRENSPLHF
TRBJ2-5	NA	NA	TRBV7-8	TGTGCCAGCAGTCCTCCGAGCAGCCTCCAAGAGACCCAGTACTTC	CASSPPSSLQETQYF
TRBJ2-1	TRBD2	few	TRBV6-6	TGTGCCAGCAGTGACACAGCGGGGGGTCGAAATGAGCAGTTCTTC	CASSDTAGGRNEQFF
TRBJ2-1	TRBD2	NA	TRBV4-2	TGTGCCAGCAGCCTGACTAGCGGGCGGGACTACAATGAGCAGTTCTTC	CASSLTSGRDYNEQFF
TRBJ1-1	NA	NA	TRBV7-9	TGTGCCAGCAGCTTAGAGAAGCTCTCTAACACTGAAGCTTTCTTT	CASSLEKLSNTEAFF